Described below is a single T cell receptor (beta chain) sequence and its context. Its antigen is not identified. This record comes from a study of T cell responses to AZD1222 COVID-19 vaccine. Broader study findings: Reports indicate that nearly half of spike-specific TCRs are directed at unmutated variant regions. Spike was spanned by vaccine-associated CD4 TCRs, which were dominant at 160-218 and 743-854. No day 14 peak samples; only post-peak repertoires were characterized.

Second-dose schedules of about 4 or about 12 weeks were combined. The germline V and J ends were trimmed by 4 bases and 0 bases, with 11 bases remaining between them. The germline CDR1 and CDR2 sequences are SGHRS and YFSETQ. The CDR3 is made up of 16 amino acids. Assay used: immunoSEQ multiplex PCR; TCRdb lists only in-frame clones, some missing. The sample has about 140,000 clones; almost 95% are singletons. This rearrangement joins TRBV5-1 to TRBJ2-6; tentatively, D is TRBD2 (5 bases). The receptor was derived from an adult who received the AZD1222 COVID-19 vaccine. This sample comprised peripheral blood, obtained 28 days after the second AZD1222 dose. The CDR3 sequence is CASSLDGDSGANVLTF. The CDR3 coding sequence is TGCGCCAGCAGCCTGGACGGGGACTCTGGGGCCAACGTCCTGACTTTC.